This TCR beta chain was identified during a study of human T cells and chemical hapten exposure (dated by TCRdb to about 2021). A note on the overall study: For sensitization, 2% DPC in acetone was applied to a 2 cm by 2 cm area of upper inner arm skin. Patients additionally received weekly therapeutic DPC doses to the scalp throughout the approximately 25-week study period. Patch tests used Finn chambers with 0.01% DPC on the upper back, scored after 6 days by International Contact Dermatitis Research Group standards. The patient cohort, mostly female, included alopecia areata with under or over 50% scalp involvement, alopecia totalis and alopecia universalis. Libraries were pooled for sequencing, and variation in per-sample TCR yields was attributed mainly to small differences in library volumes within the pool. This study followed changes in the peripheral blood TCR repertoire in vivo during primary and secondary sensitization of alopecia patients to the hapten diphenylcyclopropenone (DPC). Patient blood was sampled pre-sensitization (week 0) and at 2, 6 and about 24 weeks after DPC sensitization. Blood for TCR sequencing was provided by twenty-nine alopecia patients at one to four time points (pre-sensitization, 2, 6 and 24 weeks). Overall study outcomes, separate from this receptor: After repeated subsampling, changes were observed in the strength of the expansion versus patch-test correlation and in the threshold at which the correlation became significant. Patch test score correlated positively with the number of PT1 expanded TCRs, reaching significance at thresholds 8, 16 and 32 but not at 4. Compared with pre-sensitization or healthy control sets, expanded TCRs formed significantly more large CDR3 similarity clusters, which is consistent with antigen-driven responses. All patients had alopecia, a presumed autoimmune disease, so their immune response might differ from that of healthy individuals. DPC sensitization did not change the number of TCRs with a frequency above 1 in 1000, and there was no evidence of changes in global repertoire structure.

A note on this clonotype: Its antigen remains unidentified. Base qualities were left out, and no much larger clone turns up one base away.

The receptor library was made with RACE. TCRdb lists the instrument as NextSeq 500. Library preparation attached unique molecular identifiers to individual cDNA molecules for quantitative, reproducible TCR counting. From each blood RNA sample, both TCR alpha and TCR beta chains were sequenced. In the original analysis: Samples had a median of roughly 100,000 TCRs, with a range from 23,224 to 690,600. The Decombinator software suite was used to annotate V, J and CDR3 in the TCR reads. Every sample was subsampled to the same number of TCRs (28,000) for the PS versus PT1 abundance plots. TCRs were defined as expanded if absent before sensitization and observed at least eight times at the 2-week time point. TCRdb ran its own pipeline on the public reads, namely fastp trimming at Q25 and MiXCR clone calling, and kept in-frame beta chains. Rows with a matching CDR3 protein are joined into one entry that keeps the most common DNA and genes. The V and J calls here are based on TCRdb, not the publication. The sample has 30,000 to 40,000 distinct CDR3 sequences on record, 7.5% to 8% of them singletons. Clones ranked in the top ten supply roughly 1.3% of the sample.

Per the publication, the time point label means: pre-sensitization, week 0. The treatment or condition label on this specimen signifies: therapeutic diphenylcyclopropenone sensitization with weekly scalp DPC. At every patch-test visit, the blood draw took place before the patch test was put on. Patients were eligible if aged 18 to 70, diagnosed with alopecia and judged suitable for DPC therapy, and pregnant patients were excluded. Total RNA was extracted from unfractionated whole blood collected in Tempus Blood RNA tubes. The germline V gene supplies CDR1 MDHEN and CDR2 SYDVKM. Inclusive of the bounding cysteine and phenylalanine, the CDR3 is 15 residues long. The DNA shown is the 45-base CDR3, in frame from base 1. Trimming accounts for 5 bases at V and 7 bases at J, while the number of junction bases matched to no gene is 10.

The sequence is built from TRBV28 and TRBJ2-7; 11 of the junction bases match TRBD2. This specimen consisted of whole blood, obtained in connection with sensitization to the hapten diphenylcyclopropenone (DPC). This clonotype was sampled from a woman aged 50 to 60 with alopecia areata. Some clones in this sample may be carry-over from other donors' samples. CDR3 sequence: CASSPQVAGGQEQYF. The DNA reads as follows: TGTGCCAGCAGTCCCCAGGTAGCGGGAGGGCAAGAGCAGTACTTC.